This T cell receptor beta chain originates from a study of technical replicates of blood from a handful of donors. Profiled with immunoSEQ multiplex PCR; TCRdb holds only in-frame clones, not every one. This table holds about 49,000 clones, roughly 90% found once. The source material was PBMCs. This clonotype was sampled from a human donor in good health. Some clones in this sample may be carry-over from other donors' samples.

CDR3 residues: CASSSGQGGSGELFF. The CDR3 nucleotides are TGTGCCAGCAGCTCAGGACAGGGTGGCTCCGGGGAGCTGTTTTTT. The rearrangement uses TRBV11-3 and TRBJ2-2, with TRBD1 matching over 8 bases. The V segment lost 4 bases and the J segment 6 bases; nucleotides outside the gene matches: 7. From germline, CDR1 is SGHNT and CDR2 YENEEA. This CDR3 spans 15 amino acids.